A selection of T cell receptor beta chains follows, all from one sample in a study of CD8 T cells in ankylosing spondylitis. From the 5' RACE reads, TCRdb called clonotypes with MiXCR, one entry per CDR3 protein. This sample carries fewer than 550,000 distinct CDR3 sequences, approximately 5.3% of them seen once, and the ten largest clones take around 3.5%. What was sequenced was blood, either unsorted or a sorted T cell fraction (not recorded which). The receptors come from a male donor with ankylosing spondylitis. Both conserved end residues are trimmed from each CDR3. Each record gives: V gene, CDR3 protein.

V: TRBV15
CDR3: ATSRDRLGGGF

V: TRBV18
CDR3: ASSRSEQNQPQH

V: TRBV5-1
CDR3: ASSLAGRRGIEKLF

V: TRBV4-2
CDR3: ASSPYDGGYSNQPQH

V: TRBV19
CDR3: ASMSGPYNEQF

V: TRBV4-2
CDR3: ASSQDGWMNTEAF

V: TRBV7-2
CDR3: ASSSGTFYNEQF

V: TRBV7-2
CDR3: ASSPDGHTGNTIY

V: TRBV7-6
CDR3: ASSFIVGSYEQY

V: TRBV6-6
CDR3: ANQFSENTEAF

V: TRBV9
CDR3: ASSVQGAVVGELF

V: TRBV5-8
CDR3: ASSLGTSSYNEQF

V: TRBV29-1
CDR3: SVARRGTGY

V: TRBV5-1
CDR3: ASSLDSGMGTDTQY

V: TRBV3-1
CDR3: ASSQDWDYGYT

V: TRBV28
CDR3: ASSRSRAGRETQY

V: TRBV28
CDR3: ASSLRGHEAF

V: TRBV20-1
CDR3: SASRHMRENGYT

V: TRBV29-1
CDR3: SVEVWSQVTEAF

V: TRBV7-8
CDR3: ASSALRGTDTQY

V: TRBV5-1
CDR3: ASSRGGADTGELF

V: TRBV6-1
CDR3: ASKRWESGGGYT

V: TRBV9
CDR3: ASSVAASGGAFEQF

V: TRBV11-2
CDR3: ASSLVGGRPGGAIYEQY

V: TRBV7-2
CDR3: ASRDRSRGYT

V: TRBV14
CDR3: ASSQAGLYQPQH

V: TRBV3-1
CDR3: ASSQGVPPPQETQY

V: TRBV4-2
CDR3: ASSHAARVGADTQY

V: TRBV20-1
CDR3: SALTLAGEDNEQF

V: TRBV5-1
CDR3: ASSLATSNYGYT

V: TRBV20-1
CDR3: SARDGGYT

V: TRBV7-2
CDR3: ASSLALSHYGYT

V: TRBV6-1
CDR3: ASDLSGIGTEAF

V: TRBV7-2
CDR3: ASSPPMFAPDTEAF

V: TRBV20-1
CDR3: SASEGQATGNTIY

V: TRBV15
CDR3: ATSTPFLRAGQETQY

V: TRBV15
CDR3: ATSRDYSSGQITDTQY

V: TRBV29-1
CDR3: SVRRGTSPGNTEAF

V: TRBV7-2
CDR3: ASSRAAGDSNQPQH

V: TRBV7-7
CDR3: ASSPTPGTPNTGELF

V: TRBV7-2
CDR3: ASSRRRDESYT

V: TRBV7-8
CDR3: ASSLNPSGSGNTQY

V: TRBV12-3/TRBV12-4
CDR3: ASSLVLFTDTQY

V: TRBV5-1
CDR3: ASSLEETVAYEQY

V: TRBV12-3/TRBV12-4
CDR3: ASVASQITGELF

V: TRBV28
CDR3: ASSLWGGSQPQH

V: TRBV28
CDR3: ASRSHYIYEQY

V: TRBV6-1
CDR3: ASNRRSGQGDQPQH

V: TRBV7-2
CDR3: ASTWDRGYEQY

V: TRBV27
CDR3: AAWGGPYNEQF

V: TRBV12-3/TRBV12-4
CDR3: ASTDSEKLF

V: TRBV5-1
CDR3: ASSYAVGGSYNSPLH

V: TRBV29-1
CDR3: SVGRDQAYEQY